The next 8 T cell receptor beta chains were all read from a single sample in a study of blood T cell repertoires in COVID-19. The assay was immunoSEQ multiplex PCR, and TCRdb's table has in-frame clones only and misses some. The sample lists roughly 69,000 clones, around 86% seen once, with 6.5% to 8% in the top ten. The material sequenced was peripheral blood. These TCRs come from a man in his forties or fifties with active COVID-19.

The V gene is TRBV19, the J gene TRBJ1-2; tentatively, D is TRBD1 (6 bases). This CDR3 contains 10 residues. Germline CDR1 and CDR2: LNHDA and SQIVND (reference sequence). V lost 9 bases and J 6 bases, leaving 8 bases between the germline ends. The CDR3 coding sequence is TGTGCCAGCAACAGGGATGGCTACACCTTC. This encodes CASNRDGYTF.

The chain couples TRBV9 to TRBJ2-1; 8 bases line up with TRBD1. Germline CDR1 is SGDLS and CDR2 is YYNGEE. With V trimmed by 0 bases and J by 5 bases, 4 bases remained unmatched. This CDR3 has 15 amino acids. The CDR3 loop reads CASSVAGGANNEQFF. As DNA, the CDR3 is TGTGCCAGCAGCGTAGCAGGGGGCGCAAACAATGAGCAGTTCTTC. Variable domain in full (rest from reference TRBV9 and TRBJ2-1): DSGVTQTPKHLITATGQRVTLRCSPRSGDLSVYWYQQSLDQGLQFLIQYYNGEERAKGNILERFSAQQFPDLHSELNLSSLELGDSALYFCASSVAGGANNEQFFGPGTRLTVL.

The chain has TRBV19 and TRBJ2-7; TRBD2 matches at 10 bases. Germline V gene lookup returns CDR1 LNHDA and CDR2 SQIVND (reference sequence). The junction had 6 bases not matched to a gene; V was cut back by 7 bases and J by 6 bases. The CDR3 spans 13 residues. CDR3 bases: TGTGCCAGTAAGAGACTAGCGGGTGGCGAGCAGTACTTC. This sequence encodes CASKRLAGGEQYF.

This chain connects TRBV9 to TRBJ1-3, with D maybe TRBD1 (5 bases). Between the trimmed V and J ends, which lost 2 bases and 4 bases, there was a span of 10 bases. Germline CDR1 reads SGDLS; CDR2 reads YYNGEE. The CDR3 is 14 amino acids. Here the CDR3 reads CASSVQGAGNTIYF. CDR3 DNA: TGTGCCAGCAGCGTTCAAGGGGCCGGAAACACCATATATTTT.

This chain links TRBV6-2 or TRBV6-3 with TRBJ2-7, with TRBD1 matching over 8 bases. The CDR3 runs 15 residues. Per germline, CDR1 MNHEY and CDR2 SVGEGT. The junction had 6 bases not matched to a gene; V was cut back by 0 bases and J by 5 bases. The CDR3 protein is CASSYSITGGDEQYF. In nucleotides, the CDR3 is TGTGCCAGCAGTTACTCCATTACAGGGGGAGACGAGCAGTACTTC.

The chain joins TRBV27 to TRBJ2-1; D gene uncertain. The CDR3 length is 13 residues. Germline CDR1 reads MNHEY; CDR2 reads SMNVEV (reference sequence). V was trimmed by 6 bases and J by 3 bases, leaving 9 bases between them. The CDR3 region has the DNA TGTGCCAGCAGGCGATCTGGCTACAATGAGCAGTTCTTC. Protein product: CASRRSGYNEQFF.

The genes are TRBV6-1 and TRBJ2-2, with 9 bases aligning to TRBD1. The CDR3 extends over 19 amino acids. Germline CDR1 reads MNHNS; CDR2 reads SASEGT. V was clipped by 3 bases and J by 1 base; unmatched bases: 12. The CDR3 nucleotides are TGTGCCAGCAGTGATCAAAAACGGACAGGGGCCCGGAACACCGGGGAGCTGTTTTTT. This encodes CASSDQKRTGARNTGELFF.

The chain links TRBV6-1 to TRBJ1-3; no clear D. V gave up 2 bases and J gave up 2 bases, with 7 bases separating them. CDR3 length: 14 amino acids. Germline V CDR1 and CDR2: MNHNS, SASEGT. The CDR3 is CASSEPDTGNTIYF. CDR3 DNA sequence: TGTGCCAGCAGTGAACCCGACACTGGAAACACCATATATTTT.